A selection of T cell receptor beta chains follows, all from one sample in a study of shared clonotypes between healthy human individuals. Repertoires were generated with immunoSEQ multiplex PCR, while TCRdb's copy carries only in-frame clones and drops some. The sample has some 2.4 million clones, 93% seen once; the top ten hold roughly 0.39%. The sample consisted of naive CD4+ T cells from PBMCs. The receptors derive from a man aged 18 to 30 in good health. Some clones in this sample may be carry-over from other donors' samples. Both conserved end residues are part of each CDR3. The D gene is left open where the match is weak. The size entry is marked missing in some rows and otherwise reads once, few, many or a size class.

j_gene	abundance	d_gene	v_gene	CDR3nt	CDR3aa
TRBJ2-2	-	-	TRBV7-9	TGTGCCAGCAGTGCGGGTTGGGGAGAGGCCGGGGAGCTGTTTTTT	CASSAGWGEAGELFF
TRBJ2-1	-	TRBD2	TRBV29-1	TGCAGCGTTAACGGGTACCGAGGACTAGCCTTCAATGAGCAGTTCTTC	CSVNGYRGLAFNEQFF
TRBJ2-5	-	TRBD1	TRBV29-1	TGCAGCGTTGCAGGGGGTGGGCAAGAGACCCAGTACTTC	CSVAGGGQETQYF
TRBJ1-4	-	TRBD1	TRBV7-9	TGTGCCAGCAGCTGGATGACAGGGGGCGATGAAAAACTGTTTTTT	CASSWMTGGDEKLFF
TRBJ2-1	-	TRBD2	TRBV7-2	TGTGCCAGCAGCCCGTCTCTAGCGGGGGCCTACAATGAGCAGTTCTTC	CASSPSLAGAYNEQFF
TRBJ1-5	-	-	TRBV10-3	TGTGCCACCGATTTGAATGGTTACGGCAATCAGCCCCAGCATTTT	CATDLNGYGNQPQHF
TRBJ1-1	-	-	TRBV7-2	TGTGCCAGCAGCCGCAGGGGCAGCACTGAAGCTTTCTTT	CASSRRGSTEAFF
TRBJ2-5	-	-	TRBV7-6	TGTGCCAGCAGCTTAGCAGAGAGGAGGGAGACCCAGTACTTC	CASSLAERRETQYF
TRBJ2-7	-	TRBD1	TRBV4-1	TGCGCCAGCAGCCAAGGGCCCGGGACAGGGGTGTACGAGCAGTACTTC	CASSQGPGTGVYEQYF
TRBJ2-5	-	-	TRBV5-1	TGCGCCAGCAGAACAATACTCCAAGAGACCCAGTACTTC	CASRTILQETQYF
TRBJ2-5	-	TRBD1	TRBV2	TGTGCCAGTGGGGGGACAGGAGAGACCCAGTACTTC	CASGGTGETQYF
TRBJ2-2	-	-	TRBV5-1	TGCGCCAGCAGCTTGGTCGCAAGCTACACCGGGGAGCTGTTTTTT	CASSLVASYTGELFF
TRBJ2-7	-	-	TRBV11-2	TGTGCCAGCAGCGGGGGAGGAAGGGTTGAGCAGTACTTC	CASSGGGRVEQYF
TRBJ2-3	-	TRBD1	TRBV28	TGTGCCAGCAGTCCCGCCGGGACAGGGAATCCAGATACGCAGTATTTT	CASSPAGTGNPDTQYF
TRBJ1-2	-	-	TRBV28	TGTGCCACCAGGGGTAGTGGGTCTAACTATGGCTACACCTTC	CATRGSGSNYGYTF
TRBJ2-3	-	-	TRBV7-8	TGTGCCAGCAGCTTAGCGCGAGATACGCAGTATTTT	CASSLARDTQYF
TRBJ2-7	once	-	TRBV21-1	TGTGCCAGCAGAAAGGTGACAGATTACGAGCAGTACTTC	CASRKVTDYEQYF
TRBJ2-5	-	-	TRBV28	TGTGCCAGCCAGGGGAAAGAGACCCAGTACTTC	CASQGKETQYF
TRBJ2-5	-	TRBD1	TRBV7-7	TGTGCCAGCAGCCTGGACAGGGAGTATATCCAGTACTTC	CASSLDREYIQYF
TRBJ2-7	-	-	TRBV27	TGTGCCAGCAGCCCCCCCGGCAGCCGGAGCAGCCGATACGAGCAGTACTTC	CASSPPGSRSSRYEQYF
TRBJ2-7	-	-	TRBV5-1	TGCGCCAGCAGCTTGGGGCAGGGTCTTGGGTACGAGCAGTACTTC	CASSLGQGLGYEQYF
TRBJ2-3	-	-	TRBV9	TGTGCCAGCAGCTTAGTGGGGACTAGCACAGATACGCAGTATTTT	CASSLVGTSTDTQYF
TRBJ2-7	-	TRBD1	TRBV19	TGTGCCAGTACCAGCGACAGGGGTGGCGAGCAGTACTTC	CASTSDRGGEQYF
TRBJ2-1	-	-	TRBV7-2	TGTGCCAGCAGCCCCAGGTTTAAGGGGGACAATGAGCAGTTCTTC	CASSPRFKGDNEQFF
TRBJ2-3	once	-	TRBV9	TGTGCCAGCAGCGCCCGAGGGGGCACAGATACGCAGTATTTT	CASSARGGTDTQYF
TRBJ1-4	-	-	TRBV11-2	TGTGCCAGCAGCCCGAGACAGATTAATGAAAAACTGTTTTTT	CASSPRQINEKLFF
TRBJ2-1	-	TRBD1	TRBV6-5	TGTGCCAGCAATCGACAGGGGGGACTCAATGAGCAGTTCTTC	CASNRQGGLNEQFF
TRBJ2-3	-	-	TRBV5-1	TGCGCCAGCAGCTTGGCTGGGTTCCGCAACACAGATACGCAGTATTTT	CASSLAGFRNTDTQYF
TRBJ2-7	-	TRBD2	TRBV5-6	TGTGCCAGCAGGGAGGGACTAGCGGGAGGGTGGAGCTCCTACGAGCAGTACTTC	CASREGLAGGWSSYEQYF
TRBJ2-7	-	-	TRBV7-2	TGTGCCAGCAGCCCTCTTTTAGGCTACGAGCAGTACTTC	CASSPLLGYEQYF
TRBJ2-3	-	-	TRBV7-9	TGTGCCAGCAGCCCTACCCAGGGTATTGAAGATACGCAGTATTTT	CASSPTQGIEDTQYF
TRBJ2-2	-	TRBD2	TRBV30	TGTGCCTATACACCGACTAGCGGGAGAGGTGGCACCGGGGAGCTGTTTTTT	CAYTPTSGRGGTGELFF
TRBJ2-2	-	TRBD2	TRBV7-9	TGTGCCAGCAGCGCCGGGACTAGCGGGACCACTGGGGAGCTGTTTTTT	CASSAGTSGTTGELFF
TRBJ2-7	-	TRBD1	TRBV5-1	TGCGCCAGCAGCCACGGACAGGCGACCCAAGAGGAGCAGTACTTC	CASSHGQATQEEQYF
TRBJ1-1	-	-	TRBV4-1	TGCGCCAGCAGAAAGAGGGAGATGAACACTGAAGCTTTCTTT	CASRKREMNTEAFF
TRBJ1-3	-	-	TRBV28	TGTGCCAGCAGTGTGATCGGGGGGTGGTATTTT	CASSVIGGWYF
TRBJ2-1	-	-	TRBV9	TGTGCCAGCAGCGTTGGCCAGCAGTCCTACAATGAGCAGTTCTTC	CASSVGQQSYNEQFF
TRBJ2-1	-	TRBD2	TRBV7-9	TGTGCCAGCAGCCCCTCTAGCGGCTTCTACAATGAGCAGTTCTTC	CASSPSSGFYNEQFF
TRBJ2-1	-	TRBD1	TRBV7-8	TGTGCCAGCAGCTTACGGCCCGGGACAGGATTGGGTGAGCAGTTCTTC	CASSLRPGTGLGEQFF
TRBJ2-5	-	-	TRBV28	TGTGCCAGCAGTTTAGGGGGGACAGTACAAGAGACCCAGTACTTC	CASSLGGTVQETQYF
TRBJ1-2	-	-	TRBV28	TGTGCCAGCAGTTCCCGGGGCAGCGGTAACTATGGCTACACCTTC	CASSSRGSGNYGYTF
TRBJ2-5	-	-	TRBV9	TGTGCCAGCAGCGAGTACTACACTGGGGGTATCGGGGAGACCCAGTACTTC	CASSEYYTGGIGETQYF
TRBJ2-1	-	-	TRBV6-4	TGTGCTTTCCCAGGTGACAATGAGCAGTTCTTC	CAFPGDNEQFF
TRBJ1-1	-	-	TRBV28	TGTGCCAGCAGCAGCCCCTGGGCAGGCGGAGGCTTGAACACTGAAGCTTTCTTT	CASSSPWAGGGLNTEAFF
TRBJ2-1	-	TRBD2	TRBV7-8	TGTGCCAGCAGCTTAGCGCGCGGGAGTGGTGAGCAGTTCTTC	CASSLARGSGEQFF
TRBJ2-7	-	-	TRBV5-1	TGCGCCAGCAGGCGGACAGTCGGCTCCTACGAGCAGTACTTC	CASRRTVGSYEQYF
TRBJ1-2	-	TRBD1	TRBV15	TGTGCCACCAGCCCGGACAGGAATTATGGCTACACCTTC	CATSPDRNYGYTF
TRBJ1-1	-	-	TRBV7-3	TGTGCCAGCAGCCCAACGCGGGACACTGAAGCTTTCTTT	CASSPTRDTEAFF
TRBJ1-1	-	TRBD1	TRBV19	TGTGCCAGTAGTATGGACAGGGCGGGCACTGAAGCTTTCTTT	CASSMDRAGTEAFF
TRBJ1-2	-	-	TRBV28	TGTGCCAGCAGTATCAAACAGGGACTCCGCGGCGGCTACACCTTC	CASSIKQGLRGGYTF